The clone carrying this T cell receptor (beta chain) was counted between two and nine times. From the PCR reads, TCRdb called clonotypes with MiXCR, one entry per CDR3 protein. Altogether more than 450,000 distinct CDR3 sequences are present, 20% to 25% being singletons, with the ten largest covering 0.84%. The data were obtained in a study of molecular identifiers for immune sequencing clone quantification. The CD8+CD4-CCR7+CD45RA+ phenotype defined the sorted naive CD8 T cells. The CDR3 contains 17 residues. Germline loops: CDR1 LGHDT, CDR2 YNNKEL (reference sequence). The junction had 12 bases not matched to a gene; V was cut back by 4 bases and J by 1 base.

This sequence joins TRBV3-1 and TRBJ2-5; 7 bases map to TRBD2. This receptor was obtained from a human donor in good health. Some libraries in this study had Jurkat cell RNA spiked in. Sequencing was carried out using naive CD8+ T cells from blood, with Jurkat cell RNA spiked in. Documented subset: FACS-sorted CD8+CD4-CCR7+CD45RA+ naive T cells. CDR3 nucleotides: TGTGCCAGCAGCCCCCGTCGGCTAGCGGAGAGCCAAGAGACCCAGTACTTC. Residues: CASSPRRLAESQETQYF.